The 15 T cell receptor beta chains below come from one sample, sequenced in a study of early T cells in non-severe SARS-CoV-2 infection. TCRdb re-called the 5' RACE reads through MiXCR, storing one row per CDR3 protein. Of 55,000 to 70,000 distinct CDR3 sequences listed, just under 5% are singletons. The sequencing sample was made of whole blood. The source of these receptors is an adult who was a healthcare worker with PCR-confirmed SARS-CoV-2 infection or an uninfected control (not recorded which).

A few counts support this clonotype. The chain couples TRBV5-8 to TRBJ2-6, with D perhaps matching TRBD1 (6 bases). This CDR3 region has 17 residues. Trimming cost V 4 bases and J 2 bases, with 16 bases left between them. Germline V gives CDR1 SGHTS, CDR2 YDEGEE. CDR3 amino acids: CASSMSSKGAGANVLTF. The CDR3 nucleotides are TGTGCCAGCAGCATGAGTTCGAAGGGGGCTGGGGCCAACGTCCTGACTTTC.

A word on this clonotype: A much more abundant neighbour one base away suggests this may be a read error. The V call is TRBV27, the J call TRBJ1-1; D is perhaps TRBD1 (6 bases). CDR1 is MNHEY, CDR2 SMNVEV, per germline (reference sequence). This CDR3 contains 14 residues. Trimming removed 7 bases from V and 0 bases from J, with 12 bases in between. In DNA, the CDR3 is TGTGCCAGCAAGCCGGGACATCTGAACACTGAAGCTTTCTTT. It encodes CASKPGHLNTEAFF.

The V call is TRBV19, the J call TRBJ2-2; 11 nucleotides agree with TRBD2. Germline lookup yields CDR1 LNHDA and CDR2 SQIVND (reference sequence). Trimming removed 7 bases from V and 4 bases from J; junction bases left unmatched: 8. This CDR3 is 16 amino acids long. The CDR3 sequence: CASTPGLAGFTGELFF. The CDR3 nucleotides are TGTGCCAGTACCCCTGGACTAGCGGGTTTCACCGGGGAGCTGTTTTTT.

Ten or more counts support this clonotype. V is TRBV11-3 and J is TRBJ2-1; 9 positions match TRBD2. V lost 2 bases to trimming and J lost 7 bases; unmatched junction nucleotides: 9. In germline, CDR1 is SGHNT, CDR2 YENEEA. This CDR3 comprises 16 residues. The CDR3 nucleotides read TGTGCCAGCAGCTTAACTTTAGCGGGAGTCGTAAATGAGCAGTTCTTC. Translated: CASSLTLAGVVNEQFF. The full variable domain, its missing parts supplied by reference TRBV11-3 and TRBJ2-1, is EAGVVQSPRYKIIEKKQPVAFWCNPISGHNTLYWYLQNLGQGPELLIRYENEEAVDDSQLPKDRFSAERLKGVDSTLKIQPAELGDSAVYLCASSLTLAGVVNEQFFGPGTRLTVL.

The chain couples TRBV16 to TRBJ2-7; D not resolved. The germline V gene has CDR1 KGHSY and CDR2 FQNENV. Trimming removed 0 bases at V and 5 bases at J, with 14 bases between. The CDR3 extends over 15 amino acids. The CDR3, as DNA: TGTGCCAGCAGCCAATCCCTCAGATCGCTGAACGAGCAGTACTTC. Protein product: CASSQSLRSLNEQYF.

This clonotype was counted at least ten times. The chain joins TRBV11-2 to TRBJ1-1; D is ambiguous. Germline values: CDR1 SGHAT, CDR2 FQNNGV. V dropped 0 bases and J dropped 7 bases, with 6 bases sitting between them. CDR3 size: 12 residues. CDR3 protein: CASSLEAFEAFF. The CDR3 DNA follows: TGTGCCAGCAGCTTAGAGGCCTTTGAAGCTTTCTTT.

There are many counts of this clonotype. The genes are TRBV7-7 and TRBJ2-3; D is ambiguous. Germline V gene sequence: CDR1 SSHAT, CDR2 FNYEAQ (reference sequence). This CDR3 has 14 residues. V lost 1 base and J lost 1, with 6 bases in between. CDR3 in amino acids: CASSLGSRTDTQYF. DNA for the CDR3: TGTGCCAGCAGCTTAGGATCACGCACAGATACGCAGTATTTT.

The gene calls are TRBV4-2 and TRBJ2-7; 13 nucleotides match TRBD2. J lost 0 bases, V lost 3 bases, and 5 bases had no gene match. This CDR3 spans 17 amino acids. The germline V gene has CDR1 LGHNA and CDR2 YNFKEQ. The CDR3 is CASSQARTSGSSYEQYF. CDR3 bases: TGTGCCAGCAGCCAGGCCCGGACTAGCGGGAGCTCCTACGAGCAGTACTTC.

This clonotype appeared many times. The chain has TRBV19 and TRBJ2-7; a weak D match, TRBD1 (5 bases). Per germline, CDR1 LNHDA and CDR2 SQIVND (reference sequence). CDR3 size: 15 residues. V lost 3 bases to trimming and J lost 6 bases, with 18 bases between them. The CDR3 sequence is CASSIQGIGSGEQYF. The CDR3 DNA reads as TGTGCCAGTAGTATTCAGGGTATAGGGTCTGGCGAGCAGTACTTC.

The table lists this clonotype with many counts. The V gene is TRBV10-3, the J gene TRBJ1-5; 7 bases match TRBD1. The CDR3 runs to 13 residues. Germline trimming cut 6 bases from V and 6 bases from J; bases unmatched to any gene: 5. CDR1 is ENHRY, CDR2 SYGVKD, per germline. CDR3 loop: CAISLQGIQPQHF. CDR3 DNA sequence: TGTGCCATCAGCTTACAGGGGATTCAGCCCCAGCATTTT.

This clonotype was seen repeatedly, ten times or more. This rearrangement joins TRBV10-1 to TRBJ2-1; D remains ambiguous. The V gene lost 5 bases and the J gene lost 0 bases, with 5 bases spanning the gap. The length of the CDR3 is 13 residues. Per the germline V gene, CDR1 is WNHNN and CDR2 is SYGVQD (reference sequence). CDR3 protein: CASSLTSYNEQFF. The DNA of the CDR3 is TGCGCCAGCAGTTTAACCTCCTACAATGAGCAGTTCTTC.

This clonotype showed up many times. The gene calls are TRBV3-1 and TRBJ1-6; D is undetermined. Trimming cost V 7 bases and J 5 bases, with 9 bases left between them. This CDR3 is built from 13 residues. CDR1 is LGHDT, CDR2 YNNKEL, per germline (reference sequence). In DNA form, the CDR3 reads TGTGCCAGCACGGTAGGAGATAATTCACCCCTCCACTTT. Amino acid sequence: CASTVGDNSPLHF. The full variable domain, its missing parts supplied by reference TRBV3-1 and TRBJ1-6, is DTAVSQTPKYLVTQMGNDKSIKCEQNLGHDTMYWYKQDSKKFLKIMFSYNNKELIINETVPNRFSPKSPDKAHLNLHINSLELGDSAVYFCASTVGDNSPLHFGNGTRLTVT.

This clonotype came up a few times. V usage is TRBV7-2 and J usage is TRBJ2-3; no definite D call. Trimming removed 5 bases at V and 0 bases at J, with 9 bases between. The CDR3 is 14 residues long. The germline CDR1 and CDR2 sequences are SGHTA and FQGNSA. CDR3 loop: CASSPQTSTDTQYF. The CDR3 DNA is TGTGCCAGCAGCCCGCAGACCAGCACAGATACGCAGTATTTT. The variable domain in full, with the rest retrieved from reference TRBV7-2 and TRBJ2-3, is GAGVSQSPSNKVTEKGKDVELRCDPISGHTALYWYRQSLGQGLEFLIYFQGNSAPDKSGLPSDRFSAERTGGSVSTLTIQRTQQEDSAVYLCASSPQTSTDTQYFGPGTRLTVL.

The chain uses TRBV27 and TRBJ2-1; D not resolved. The CDR3 loop spans 13 amino acids. CDR1 is MNHEY and CDR2 is SMNVEV in the germline V gene (reference sequence). V lost 5 bases, J lost 5 bases, and 10 bases lay in between. The CDR3, as DNA: TGTGCCAGCAGTCCTCGTTGGCACAATGAGCAGTTCTTC. It yields the protein CASSPRWHNEQFF.

At least ten counts were recorded for this clonotype. The chain carries TRBV6-2 or TRBV6-3 and TRBJ1-1, with unresolved D. The germline gives CDR1 MNHEY, CDR2 SVGEGT. Trimming shortened V by 1 base and J by 0 bases, and 0 bases separated the two germline ends. This CDR3 has 12 residues. For the CDR3, the DNA is TGTGCCAGCAGTTACTTGAACACTGAAGCTTTCTTT. It translates to CASSYLNTEAFF.